Sequencing of this T cell receptor beta chain was carried out in a study of graft-versus-host responses after intestinal transplantation. Study overall: Grafts were multivisceral, liver-intestinal, or isolated intestinal.

Method: immunoSEQ multiplex PCR; TCRdb's copy keeps in-frame clones and lacks some. The sample consists of about 71,000 clones, 94% of them appearing once. In germline, CDR1 is SGHVS, CDR2 FQNEAQ. Trimming stripped 1 base from V and 3 bases from J, with 7 bases between. CDR3 length equals 13 residues. As regards this clone: Its cognate antigen is unknown.

This TCR was sampled from a human donor who received an intestinal transplant. The chain couples TRBV7-8 to TRBJ2-7; D uncertain. Sequenced here: unstimulated CD8+ T cells sorted from spleen or lymph node cells, sampled before intestinal transplant. CDR3 amino acids: CASSLGGNYEQYF. As DNA, the CDR3 is TGTGCCAGCAGCTTAGGGGGTAACTACGAGCAGTACTTC.